These T cell receptor beta chains were read from a single sample in a study of CD8 T cells in Susac syndrome. TCRdb re-called the immunoSEQ multiplex PCR reads through MiXCR, storing one row per CDR3 protein. Among under 200,000 distinct CDR3 sequences listed, roughly 91% were seen once. The sequencing input was CD4+ T cells from PBMCs. These receptors came from a human donor with Susac syndrome. The CDR3 runs from the conserved cysteine through the conserved F or W. D genes are given only for firm matches. Rows may omit the clone size; those that give it use once, few, many or a size class.

d_gene | abundance | j_gene | v_gene | CDR3aa | CDR3nt
TRBD2 | once | TRBJ2-1 | TRBV20-1 | CSARGLAGANEQFF | TGCAGTGCTAGAGGACTAGCGGGAGCCAATGAGCAGTTCTTC
TRBD2 | - | TRBJ2-6 | TRBV19 | CASTKGLAGGPSSGANVLTF | TGTGCCAGTACCAAGGGACTAGCGGGAGGACCGTCCTCTGGGGCCAACGTCCTGACTTTC
- | - | TRBJ1-6 | TRBV20-1 | CSARGVRGGSSYNSPLHF | TGCAGTGCTAGAGGGGTTAGAGGGGGGAGCTCCTATAATTCACCCCTCCACTTT
- | - | TRBJ2-1 | TRBV5-6 | CASSLDNYEQFF | TGTGCCAGCAGCTTGGACAATTATGAGCAGTTCTTC
TRBD2 | - | TRBJ2-7 | TRBV20-1 | CSARDWRGGYEQYF | TGCAGTGCTAGAGATTGGAGGGGAGGGTACGAGCAGTACTTC
- | once | TRBJ2-2 | TRBV5-1 | CASSFEGAGELFF | TGCGCCAGCAGCTTCGAAGGGGCCGGGGAGCTGTTTTTT
- | - | TRBJ1-6 | TRBV7-9 | CASSQLINSPLHF | TGTGCCAGCAGTCAGTTGATTAATTCACCCCTCCACTTT
- | - | TRBJ2-3 | TRBV24-1 | CATSEPTTDTQYF | TGTGCCACCAGTGAGCCGACCACAGATACGCAGTATTTT
- | - | TRBJ2-7 | TRBV3-1 | CASSQGVPLGEQYF | TGTGCCAGCAGCCAAGGGGTCCCCCTGGGCGAGCAGTACTTC
- | - | TRBJ2-2 | TRBV10-1 | CASSHAGPPATGELFF | TGCGCCAGCAGTCACGCGGGGCCGCCGGCCACCGGGGAGCTGTTTTTT
TRBD1 | - | TRBJ1-5 | TRBV28 | CASSSDRGRGFGQPQHF | TGTGCCAGCAGTTCGGACAGGGGGAGGGGGTTCGGTCAGCCCCAGCATTTT
TRBD2 | - | TRBJ2-3 | TRBV15 | CATSRDTGTITDTQYF | TGTGCCACCAGCAGAGATACGGGGACTATAACAGATACGCAGTATTTT
- | - | TRBJ2-2 | TRBV11-1 | CASSLGGHTGELFF | TGTGCCAGCAGCTTAGGAGGACACACCGGGGAGCTGTTTTTT
- | - | TRBJ2-3 | TRBV5-4 | CASSLPRNTDTQYF | TGTGCCAGCAGCTTACCCCGAAATACAGATACGCAGTATTTT
- | - | TRBJ2-7 | TRBV5-4 | CASSLSRGVRDSYEQYF | TGTGCCAGCAGCCTTTCTCGGGGGGTCCGGGACAGCTACGAGCAGTACTTC
- | - | TRBJ2-6 | TRBV2 | CASSEGGFGVLTF | TGTGCCAGCAGTGAAGGGGGCTTTGGAGTCCTGACTTTC
TRBD1 | - | TRBJ1-6 | TRBV7-8 | CASSRGTVNSPLHF | TGTGCCAGCAGCCGTGGGACAGTAAATTCACCCCTCCACTTT
- | - | TRBJ2-4 | TRBV7-2 | CASSLAASAKNIQYF | TGTGCCAGCAGCTTAGCGGCCAGTGCCAAAAACATTCAGTACTTC
- | - | TRBJ1-3 | TRBV20-1 | CSAREWSGGSGNTIYF | TGCAGTGCTAGAGAGTGGTCCGGGGGCTCTGGAAACACCATATATTTT
- | - | TRBJ1-1 | TRBV18 | CASSPNVGNTEAFF | TGTGCCAGCTCACCAAATGTGGGGAACACTGAAGCTTTCTTT
- | - | TRBJ2-2 | TRBV28 | CASRPPGRKTTGELFF | TGTGCCAGCAGACCCCCAGGGCGAAAGACGACCGGGGAGCTGTTTTTT
TRBD1 | - | TRBJ2-2 | TRBV2 | CASSKGQGETGELFF | TGTGCCAGCAGTAAAGGACAGGGAGAAACCGGGGAGCTGTTTTTT
TRBD1 | - | TRBJ1-1 | TRBV5-1 | CASSSGGTGGRITEAFF | TGCGCCAGCAGCTCGGGAGGGACAGGGGGCCGAATCACTGAAGCTTTCTTT
TRBD1 | - | TRBJ1-2 | TRBV20-1 | CSARGQGAPYGYTF | TGCAGTGCTAGAGGACAGGGGGCCCCCTATGGCTACACCTTC
TRBD2 | - | TRBJ2-1 | TRBV9 | CASQSSGPYNEQFF | TGTGCCAGCCAATCTAGCGGACCATACAATGAGCAGTTCTTC
- | - | TRBJ1-5 | TRBV3-1 | CASSQSSASNQPQHF | TGTGCCAGCAGCCAGAGTTCGGCTAGCAATCAGCCCCAGCATTTT
- | - | TRBJ1-1 | TRBV3-1 | CASSQAYGGGRRAFF | TGTGCCAGCAGCCAAGCCTACGGGGGGGGGCGCCGAGCTTTCTTT
- | - | TRBJ1-2 | TRBV30 | CAWRRASGYTF | TGTGCCTGGAGAAGGGCGAGTGGCTACACCTTC
- | once | TRBJ2-5 | TRBV18 | CASSPRTSETQYF | TGTGCCAGCTCACCACGGACTTCTGAGACCCAGTACTTC
TRBD1 | - | TRBJ1-1 | TRBV7-9 | CASSLGTGGMNTEAFF | TGTGCCAGCAGCTTAGGGACAGGGGGCATGAACACTGAAGCTTTCTTT
- | - | TRBJ2-4 | TRBV29-1 | CSAFDRIAKNIQYF | TGCAGCGCGTTCGACAGGATAGCCAAAAACATTCAGTACTTC
- | - | TRBJ2-3 | TRBV27 | CASTMTASTDTQYF | TGTGCCAGCACCATGACAGCTAGCACAGATACGCAGTATTTT
- | - | TRBJ1-5 | TRBV19 | CASSTGLPNQPQHF | TGTGCCAGTAGTACAGGCCTTCCCAATCAGCCCCAGCATTTT
TRBD1 | - | TRBJ2-7 | TRBV11-2 | CASTPGQAVSYEQYF | TGTGCCAGCACCCCCGGACAGGCGGTATCCTACGAGCAGTACTTC
TRBD2 | - | TRBJ2-2 | TRBV7-2 | CASSRRAGGRTGELFF | TGTGCCAGCAGCAGGAGAGCGGGGGGCCGTACCGGGGAGCTGTTTTTT
- | - | TRBJ2-3 | TRBV4-1 | CASSQQDPSTDTQYF | TGCGCCAGCAGCCAACAGGATCCAAGCACAGATACGCAGTATTTT
- | once | TRBJ2-2 | TRBV27 | CASSYLGTGELFF | TGTGCCAGCAGTTATCTTGGGACCGGGGAGCTGTTTTTT
TRBD1 | - | TRBJ1-5 | TRBV2 | CASRTKGQGANQPQHF | TGTGCCAGCAGAACAAAAGGACAGGGGGCGAATCAGCCCCAGCATTTT
- | - | TRBJ2-7 | TRBV12-3/TRBV12-4 | CASSSPGTRYEYF | TGTGCCAGCAGTTCCCCCGGGACCCGCTATGAGTACTTC
- | - | TRBJ2-1 | TRBV11-1 | CASSLATAITYNEQFF | TGTGCCAGCAGCTTGGCGACAGCAATTACGTACAATGAGCAGTTCTTC